The clone carrying this T cell receptor (beta chain) was observed at least ten times. The antigen remains unidentified. The source of the sample is a study of CD8 T cells in ankylosing spondylitis. Broader study findings: Some motif variants were previously reported in reactive arthritis synovial fluid and blood. Disease-linked clones reportedly concentrated significantly in matched ankylosing spondylitis synovial fluid. Characteristic of ankylosing spondylitis blood, it appeared, was a TCR beta motif comprising roughly eight highly homologous variants. Clones linked with disease were CD8+ and fairly uncommon in the peripheral blood.

The CDR3 sequence is 15 residues long. Trimming stripped 1 base from V and 1 base from J, with 12 bases between. Looked up from germline, CDR1 is DFQATT and CDR2 is SNEGSKA (reference sequence). Each CDR3 protein is one row after TCRdb ran MiXCR on the 5' RACE reads. The profile shows some 15,000 distinct CDR3 sequences, around 8% of them singletons. The sequencing sample was made of blood. This TCR was recovered from a male donor with ankylosing spondylitis or in good health (not recorded which). The chain employs TRBV20-1 and TRBJ2-3; weak D call: TRBD1 (6 bases). This CDR3 reads CSARGGHYRTDTQYF. CDR3 sequence (DNA): TGCAGTGCTAGAGGGGGGCACTATCGCACAGATACGCAGTATTTT.